Below, 25 T cell receptor beta chains from the same sample are listed, as sequenced in a study of neurological immune-mediated disorders. A single record per CDR3 protein comes from TCRdb applying MiXCR to the 5' RACE reads. The data contain tens of thousands of distinct CDR3 sequences, approximately 2.7% of them singletons. Input material: PBMCs. The receptors here all came from a woman between 50 and 59 years old with multiple sclerosis.

This clonotype was counted many times. For the CDR3, the DNA is TGCAGCGTTCGGGTTCCGGGGGCGCGCACCGGGGAGCTGTTTTTT. Encoded protein: CSVRVPGARTGELFF. J is TRBJ2-2 and V is TRBV29-1, with D perhaps matching TRBD1 or TRBD2 (6 bases each). The germline V and J ends were trimmed by 5 bases and 4 bases, with 17 bases remaining between them. Germline CDR1 and CDR2: SQVTM and ANQGSEA. The CDR3 contains 15 residues.

This clonotype was found many times. The CDR3 loop is CASSPGRTEAFF. CDR3 DNA: TGTGCCAGCAGCCCCGGGCGGACTGAAGCTTTCTTT. V and J are TRBV7-2 and TRBJ1-1; no definite D call. The ends were cut back, 5 bases at V and 5 bases at J, with 9 bases in the middle. The V gene's germline CDR1 is SGHTA and CDR2 FQGNSA. The CDR3 spans 12 residues. The variable domain in full, completed from reference TRBV7-2 and TRBJ1-1, reads GAGVSQSPSNKVTEKGKDVELRCDPISGHTALYWYRQSLGQGLEFLIYFQGNSAPDKSGLPSDRFSAERTGGSVSTLTIQRTQQEDSAVYLCASSPGRTEAFFGQGTRLTVV.

Many counts were recorded for this clonotype. The chain combines TRBV5-1 with TRBJ1-4; D is perhaps TRBD1 (6 bases). V was clipped by 0 bases and J by 8 bases, with 11 bases between them. This CDR3 spans 14 amino acids. The germline CDR1 and CDR2 sequences are SGHRS and YFSETQ. The DNA of the CDR3 is TGCGCCAGCAGCTTGGGACAGGATCGGGAAAAACTGTTTTTT. Its translation is CASSLGQDREKLFF.

This clonotype was counted at least ten times. The chain employs TRBV5-6 and TRBJ2-3; TRBD1 is a possible D gene (6 bases). Germline loops: CDR1 SGHDT, CDR2 YYEEEE. This CDR3 comprises 13 residues. The ends were cut back, 4 bases at V and 3 bases at J, with 9 bases in the middle. CDR3 protein: CASSLTGTDTQYF. In DNA, the CDR3 is TGTGCCAGCAGCCTGACAGGTACAGATACGCAGTATTTT.

This clonotype was observed many times. The CDR3 sequence: CSARGQGPKDTQYF. CDR3 nucleotides: TGCAGTGCTAGAGGACAGGGGCCCAAAGATACGCAGTATTTT. This chain uses TRBV20-1 with TRBJ2-3, with 8 bases fitting TRBD1. The germline CDR1 and CDR2 sequences are DFQATT and SNEGSKA (reference sequence). The CDR3 runs 14 residues. With V trimmed by 1 base and J by 5 bases, 5 bases remained unmatched.

This clonotype has ten or more counts. The J gene is TRBJ2-7, the V gene TRBV7-2, with TRBD1 identical over 8 bases. This CDR3 spans 14 amino acids. In germline, CDR1 is SGHTA, CDR2 FQGNSA. The ends lost 3 bases at V and 4 bases at J; junction bases unmatched: 5. CDR3 region: CASSLTGELYEQYF. CDR3 bases: TGTGCCAGCAGCTTGACAGGGGAGTTATACGAGCAGTACTTC.

This clonotype was seen repeatedly, ten times or more. The chain uses TRBV20-1 and TRBJ2-5, with D hard to call. CDR1 is DFQATT, CDR2 SNEGSKA, per germline (reference sequence). This CDR3 comprises 13 residues. V lost 2 bases and J 5 bases, leaving 12 bases between the germline ends. The CDR3 is CSARTGLLETQYF. In DNA, the CDR3 is TGCAGTGCTAGAACCGGCTTGCTGGAGACCCAGTACTTC.

In its sample, this clonotype ranks as medium-sized (0.01 to 0.1%). The chain recombines TRBV3-1 with TRBJ2-1; D is perhaps TRBD2 (6 bases). This CDR3 region has 15 residues. Looked up from germline, CDR1 is LGHDT and CDR2 is YNNKEL (reference sequence). V dropped 3 bases and J dropped 8 bases, with 17 bases sitting between them. This chain's CDR3 is CASSHPGLIRDEQFF. In nucleotides, the CDR3 is TGTGCCAGCAGCCACCCGGGACTCATCAGGGATGAGCAGTTCTTC.

There are a few counts of this clonotype. The chain is built from TRBV3-1 and TRBJ1-1; no reliable D call. The ends were cut back, 6 bases at V and 3 bases at J, with 5 bases in the middle. CDR3 length equals 11 residues. Germline loops: CDR1 LGHDT, CDR2 YNNKEL (reference sequence). CDR3 amino acids: CASRRDTEAFF. The DNA of the CDR3 is TGTGCCAGCAGGAGGGACACTGAAGCTTTCTTT.

There are many counts of this clonotype. V is TRBV5-5 and J is TRBJ1-6; D unclear. CDR3 length: 15 amino acids. The V gene's germline CDR1 is SGHKS and CDR2 YYEKEE (reference sequence). V lost 1 base to trimming and J lost 10 bases, with 15 bases between them. The chain's CDR3 is CASSLWGGSDSPLHF. In nucleotides, the CDR3 is TGTGCCAGCAGCTTGTGGGGAGGGTCGGACTCACCCCTCCACTTT.

There are many counts of this clonotype. A junction end diverges from the germline sequence, so it may reflect a read error. The chain joins TRBV28 to TRBJ1-6; tentatively, D is TRBD1 (6 bases). The CDR3 is 12 amino acids. CDR1 is MDHEN and CDR2 is SYDVKM in the germline V gene. The CDR3 here is CASAQGRSPLNF. CDR3 sequence (DNA): TGTGCCAGTGCTCAGGGGCGGTCACCCCTCAACTTT.

By share, this clonotype ranks as medium-sized. The chain is built from TRBV30 and TRBJ2-5; 8 bases are a match to TRBD1. CDR1 is GTSNPN, CDR2 SVGIG, per germline (reference sequence). Trimming at V came to 8 bases and at J to 6 bases, leaving 8 bases not matched to a gene. This CDR3 has 12 amino acids. CDR3 in DNA: TGTGCCCACGACAGGGGAAGAAAGACCCAGTACTTC. Its protein is CAHDRGRKTQYF.

This clonotype was counted a few times. This rearrangement joins TRBV5-1 to TRBJ1-1; D remains ambiguous. CDR1 is SGHRS and CDR2 is YFSETQ in the germline V gene. Trimming took 5 bases from V and 1 from J, leaving 6 bases between them. CDR3 length equals 12 residues. CDR3 protein: CASRPGNTEAFF. CDR3 in DNA: TGCGCCAGCAGGCCCGGGAACACTGAAGCTTTCTTT.

This clonotype was seen a handful of times. This chain connects TRBV18 to TRBJ2-4; either TRBD1 or TRBD2 may supply D (5 bases each). CDR1 is KGHSH and CDR2 is LQKENI in the germline V gene. The CDR3 consists of 16 residues. With 3 bases removed from V and 2 bases from J, the gap between germline ends came to 14 bases. The CDR3 protein is CASSPSGRGTKNIQYF. The CDR3 DNA follows: TGTGCCAGCTCACCCTCGGGGCGCGGAACCAAAAACATTCAGTACTTC.

In regard to this clonotype: A read error may explain this, as a much larger clone is one base away. V gene TRBV20-1 combines with J gene TRBJ1-3; possible D gene TRBD1, 6 bases. The CDR3 totals 13 residues. Germline V gene sequence: CDR1 DFQATT, CDR2 SNEGSKA (reference sequence). CDR3 region: CSASLGAGKTIYF. The DNA for the CDR3 is TGCAGTGCTAGTCTGGGGGCTGGAAAAACCATATATTTT.

V is TRBV20-1 and J is TRBJ1-1; D is undetermined. Per the germline V gene, CDR1 is DFQATT and CDR2 is SNEGSKA (reference sequence). The CDR3 loop spans 13 amino acids. V lost 6 bases and J 1 base, leaving 12 bases between the germline ends. CDR3 coding DNA: TGCAGTGCCTTTTTAGCTGGGAACACTGAAGCTTTCTTT. The encoded protein is CSAFLAGNTEAFF.

In its sample, this clonotype was seen a few times. The genes are TRBV20-1 and TRBJ2-3, with TRBD2 identical over 9 bases. The CDR3 sequence is 15 residues long. Germline values: CDR1 DFQATT, CDR2 SNEGSKA (reference sequence). V gave up 0 bases and J gave up 4 bases; unmatched junction bases: 5. CDR3 amino acids: CSARDGGGAPDTQYF. The CDR3 DNA sequence: TGCAGTGCTAGAGATGGCGGGGGGGCCCCAGATACGCAGTATTTT.

This clonotype was picked up many times. In DNA, the CDR3 is TGCGCCAGCAGCGAGGGTTCATCCCCAGAGACCCAGTACTTC. Protein: CASSEGSSPETQYF. The gene calls are TRBV5-1 and TRBJ2-5; D perhaps matches TRBD2 (5 bases). CDR3 length: 14 residues. Trimming cost V 4 bases and J 4 bases, with 14 bases left between them. Germline values: CDR1 SGHRS, CDR2 YFSETQ.

This clonotype was detected ten times or more. The gene calls are TRBV20-1 and TRBJ2-7; 11 bases are shared with TRBD2. Per germline, CDR1 DFQATT and CDR2 SNEGSKA (reference sequence). J was trimmed by 1 base and V by 5 bases; bases with no gene match: 4. This CDR3 has 14 amino acids. CDR3 nucleotides: TGCAGTGCTTATACTAGCGGGAGTTCCTACGAGCAGTACTTC. The encoded protein is CSAYTSGSSYEQYF.

There are many counts of this clonotype. The CDR3 DNA sequence: TGTGCCAGCAGCTTAAGCCACGCCACAGATACGCAGTATTTT. This gives the protein CASSLSHATDTQYF. The J gene is TRBJ2-3, the V gene TRBV7-2, with D unclear. The V and J ends lost 2 bases and 2 bases respectively, with 8 bases between them. Germline V CDR1 and CDR2: SGHTA, FQGNSA. The CDR3 length is 14 residues.

This clonotype was counted at least ten times. The CDR3 loop is CAWTQTGNLNTEAFF. CDR3 DNA: TGTGCCTGGACCCAGACAGGAAACTTGAACACTGAAGCTTTCTTT. The chain joins TRBV30 to TRBJ1-1; D perhaps matches TRBD1 (6 bases). Germline V gene data show CDR1 as GTSNPN and CDR2 as SVGIG (reference sequence). The CDR3 is made up of 15 amino acids. Trimming stripped 4 bases from V and 0 bases from J, with 15 bases between.

This clonotype is medium-sized in the sample. This CDR3 reads CAVRDSMNTEAFF. The CDR3 nucleotides read TGTGCCGTCCGGGACAGCATGAACACTGAAGCTTTCTTT. V and J are TRBV10-3 and TRBJ1-1; TRBD1 aligns across 7 bases. The CDR3 has 13 amino acids. Germline lookup yields CDR1 ENHRY and CDR2 SYGVKD. Trimming cost V 11 bases and J 0 bases; bases outside gene matches: 6.

The table lists this clonotype with many counts. The chain joins TRBV7-3 to TRBJ2-1, with 14 bases aligning to TRBD2. Per the germline V gene, CDR1 is SGHTA and CDR2 is FQGTGA. The CDR3 consists of 15 residues. V gave up 2 bases and J gave up 8 bases; unmatched junction bases: 2. The CDR3 spells CASSLGGLAGDEQFF. Here the CDR3 DNA reads TGTGCCAGCAGCTTAGGGGGACTAGCGGGAGATGAGCAGTTCTTC.

This clonotype came up many times. This chain joins TRBV29-1 and TRBJ2-1; tentative D call: TRBD1 (5 bases). CDR1 is SQVTM, CDR2 ANQGSEA, per germline. The CDR3 is 14 residues long. Deletions cut 4 bases from V and 0 bases from J, with 10 bases between. The chain's CDR3 is CSVVFRVSYNEQFF. Here the CDR3 DNA reads TGCAGCGTTGTGTTCAGGGTCTCCTACAATGAGCAGTTCTTC.

This clonotype was detected many times. This chain uses TRBV10-3 with TRBJ2-4; 9 bases map to TRBD1. The trim removed 6 bases at V and 15 bases at J, leaving 12 bases unmatched. The CDR3 is made up of 13 amino acids. Germline-derived CDR1 and CDR2 are ENHRY and SYGVKD. DNA of the CDR3: TGTGCCATCAGCAACCGGGACAGGGACCCTAGGTACTTC. Protein: CAISNRDRDPRYF.